Listed here is a single T cell receptor beta chain. Measured with immunoSEQ multiplex PCR; TCRdb has only the in-frame clones, and not every one. The table lists more than 50,000 clones, 91% of them singletons, with 0.65% to 1% in the top ten. V trimming: 1 base; J trimming: 4 bases; junction bases outside the gene matches: 6. The CDR3 contains 15 residues. Germline V lookup: CDR1 MNHNY, CDR2 SVGAGI (reference sequence). These data come from a study of T cell changes during pregnancy in multiple sclerosis. This receptor was identified in a female donor with multiple sclerosis, enrolled in a pregnancy study. The sequencing used peripheral blood, collected before pregnancy. The chain carries TRBV6-6 and TRBJ2-5; 7 positions agree with TRBD2. CDR3 sequence (DNA): TGTGCCAGCAGTTACTATCAGCGGGGTGCAGAGACCCAGTACTTC. This sequence encodes CASSYYQRGAETQYF.